The 25 T cell receptor beta chains below come from one sample, sequenced in a study of cytomegalovirus exposure and HLA in healthy donors. 13 Jbeta primers and 60 Vbeta primers were used for the PCR. Measured with immunoSEQ multiplex PCR; TCRdb has only the in-frame clones, and not every one. The table lists around 230,000 clones, approximately 84% of them singletons. What was sequenced was PBMCs. The receptors here all came from a girl aged 2-10 years in good health and CMV-seronegative.

The chain links TRBV27 to TRBJ1-1, with D perhaps matching TRBD1 (5 bases). Per germline, CDR1 MNHEY and CDR2 SMNVEV (reference sequence). Trimming removed 3 bases at V and 3 bases at J, with 8 bases between. This CDR3 comprises 13 residues. The CDR3: CASSFLGDTEAFF. The CDR3 DNA reads as TGTGCCAGCAGTTTTCTAGGGGACACTGAAGCTTTCTTT.

This rearrangement joins TRBV6-5 to TRBJ1-2, with D perhaps matching TRBD1 (5 bases). There are 13 residues in the CDR3. The V gene lost 5 bases and the J gene lost 4 bases, with 11 bases spanning the gap. The V gene's germline CDR1 is MNHEY and CDR2 SVGAGI. Written as DNA, the CDR3 is TGTGCCAGCAGTGGGGCAGGGCCCTATGGCTACACCTTC. Protein: CASSGAGPYGYTF.

This clone was seen a single time. This chain uses TRBV19 with TRBJ1-1; tentatively, D is TRBD1 (5 bases). Germline CDR1 reads LNHDA; CDR2 reads SQIVND (reference sequence). The CDR3 totals 15 residues. V lost 1 base to trimming and J lost 4 bases, with 13 bases between them. As DNA, the CDR3 is TGTGCCAGTAGTATAGTCCCAGGGAAAAGCACTGAAGCTTTCTTT. Its protein is CASSIVPGKSTEAFF.

The chain joins TRBV2 to TRBJ2-7; D gene ambiguous. Looked up from germline, CDR1 is SNHLY and CDR2 is FYNNEI. The CDR3 sequence is 11 residues long. V gave up 6 bases and J gave up 6 bases, with 9 bases separating them. CDR3 protein: CASRRQREQYF. In DNA form, the CDR3 reads TGTGCCAGCAGACGGCAGCGCGAGCAGTACTTC.

The genes are TRBV5-1 and TRBJ1-1; 9 nucleotides agree with TRBD1. V was pared by 4 bases and J by 0 bases, with 4 bases of the junction left unmatched. Germline assignment: CDR1 SGHRS and CDR2 YFSETQ. This CDR3 has 15 residues. The CDR3 DNA reads TGCGCCAGCAGCGCGACAGGGGGTATGAACACTGAAGCTTTCTTT. Protein sequence: CASSATGGMNTEAFF.

This clone was recorded only once. This chain joins TRBV7-6 and TRBJ1-1, with D unclear. Trimming left V 8 bases short and J 5 bases short, with 15 bases between. Germline loops: CDR1 SGHVS, CDR2 FNYEAQ. CDR3 length: 13 residues. In DNA, the CDR3 is TGTGCCAGCGGGAGGGAAGTGGGGACTGAAGCTTTCTTT. It yields the protein CASGREVGTEAFF. Full variable domain (remainder filled in from reference TRBV7-6 and TRBJ1-1): GAGVSQSPRYKVTKRGQDVALRCDPISGHVSLYWYRQALGQGPEFLTYFNYEAQQDKSGLPNDRFSAERPEGSISTLTIQRTEQRDSAMYRCASGREVGTEAFFGQGTRLTVV.

The gene calls are TRBV7-7 and TRBJ2-5, with 10 bases that match TRBD2. V dropped 4 bases and J dropped 5; count of bases not matched to a gene: 10. The CDR3 loop spans 16 amino acids. Germline loops: CDR1 SSHAT, CDR2 FNYEAQ (reference sequence). CDR3 protein: CASSSSIAGGGETQYF. CDR3 DNA: TGTGCCAGCAGCTCATCAATAGCGGGAGGAGGTGAGACCCAGTACTTC.

As regards this clone: Within the sample, other DNA sequences also encode this same CDR3. The rearrangement links TRBV6-5 to TRBJ2-2, with 8 bases aligning to TRBD1. The CDR3 contains 15 residues. J was trimmed by 3 bases and V by 6 bases; bases with no gene match: 6. The germline V gene has CDR1 MNHEY and CDR2 SVGAGI. CDR3 bases: TGTGCCAGCAGACAAGACAGGGGCTACACCGGGGAGCTGTTTTTT. Residues: CASRQDRGYTGELFF.

This chain uses TRBV25-1 with TRBJ2-1; 7 bases align to TRBD1. With 4 bases clipped from V and 4 bases from J, the junction kept 7 bases outside the gene matches. Germline CDR1 is MGHDK and CDR2 is SYGVNS. This CDR3 comprises 15 residues. The CDR3 spells CASSGPGQAYNEQFF. Written as DNA, the CDR3 is TGTGCCAGCAGTGGTCCCGGACAGGCTTACAATGAGCAGTTCTTC.

For this clone: A read error may produce the germline difference seen at one junction end. The rearrangement joins TRBV29-1 to TRBJ1-1; 8 bases fit TRBD1. Germline CDR1 reads SQVTM; CDR2 reads ANQGSEA. The CDR3 has 14 residues. CDR3 DNA: TGCAGCGCTGAACTGGACAGGGTGGACACTGAAGCTTTCTTT. Its protein is CSAELDRVDTEAFF. The whole variable domain, remainder taken from reference TRBV29-1 and TRBJ1-1, is SAVISQKPSRDICQRGTSLTIQCQVDSQVTMMFWYRQQPGQSLTLIATANQGSEATYESGFVIDKFPISRPNLTFSTLTVSNMSPEDSSIYLCSAELDRVDTEAFFGQGTRLTVV.

The chain employs TRBV6-6 and TRBJ1-2; D call uncertain. V was clipped by 2 bases and J by 1 base, with 14 bases between them. Germline assignment: CDR1 MNHNY and CDR2 SVGAGI (reference sequence). This CDR3 contains 16 residues. The CDR3 region has the DNA TGTGCCAGCAGTTACGGAAGCCCTGAGGGTAACTATGGCTACACCTTC. This sequence encodes CASSYGSPEGNYGYTF.

This clone was seen only a few times. The rearrangement uses TRBV2 and TRBJ1-4, with TRBD1 matching over 7 bases. The ends lost 7 bases at V and 3 bases at J; junction bases unmatched: 5. This CDR3 is built from 14 residues. The germline V gene has CDR1 SNHLY and CDR2 FYNNEI. Here the CDR3 reads CASMRGQANEKLFF. The CDR3 DNA follows: TGTGCCAGCATGAGGGGGCAAGCTAATGAAAAACTGTTTTTT.

This clone showed up just a few times. The V call is TRBV11-2, the J call TRBJ1-1; unclear D gene. The CDR3 consists of 12 residues. V lost 10 bases, J lost 3 bases, and 12 bases lay in between. Germline V lookup: CDR1 SGHAT, CDR2 FQNNGV. This chain's CDR3 is CATRRLDTEAFF. CDR3 sequence (DNA): TGTGCCACCCGGAGGCTGGACACTGAAGCTTTCTTT.

The rearrangement links TRBV7-9 to TRBJ2-3, with D perhaps TRBD2 (5 bases). Germline values: CDR1 SEHNR, CDR2 FQNEAQ (reference sequence). The CDR3 is 14 amino acids. Trimming removed 4 bases from V and 2 bases from J, with 10 bases in between. CDR3 sequence: CASSSDLYTDTQYF. The CDR3 DNA follows: TGTGCCAGCAGCTCGGACTTGTACACAGATACGCAGTATTTT.

The chain is built from TRBV15 and TRBJ2-1; tentatively, D is TRBD1 (6 bases). In germline, CDR1 is LNHNV, CDR2 YYDKDF (reference sequence). Trimming took off 0 bases at V and 10 bases at J, with 13 bases between the two ends. This CDR3 comprises 14 residues. Written as DNA, the CDR3 is TGTGCCACCAGCAGAGAGGGGGCCGGGACAGAGCAGTTCTTC. This translates into CATSREGAGTEQFF.

The chain is built from TRBV15 and TRBJ2-7, with 7 bases lining up with TRBD1. In germline, CDR1 is LNHNV, CDR2 YYDKDF (reference sequence). Trimming removed 0 bases from V and 4 bases from J; junction bases left unmatched: 6. The CDR3 runs to 15 residues. In DNA form, the CDR3 reads TGTGCCACCAGCAGAGATGGAGACAGGGTATACGAGCAGTACTTC. It specifies CATSRDGDRVYEQYF.

The chain has TRBV30 and TRBJ2-2; 8 bases fit TRBD1. CDR3 length equals 16 residues. The trim removed 0 bases at V and 5 bases at J, leaving 8 bases unmatched. From germline, CDR1 is GTSNPN and CDR2 SVGIG (reference sequence). The CDR3 loop reads CAWSVRSGGLTGELFF. In DNA, the CDR3 is TGTGCCTGGAGTGTACGGTCAGGGGGCTTAACCGGGGAGCTGTTTTTT.

The CDR3 coding sequence is TGCGCCAGCAGCGACCACGCAGGGGAGGGGGACTATGGCTACACCTTC. Amino acid sequence: CASSDHAGEGDYGYTF. This rearrangement joins TRBV5-1 to TRBJ1-2; TRBD1 is a possible D gene (6 bases). Germline loops: CDR1 SGHRS, CDR2 YFSETQ. V was cut by 4 bases and J by 3 bases, with 19 bases left in between. This CDR3 comprises 16 residues. The whole variable domain, remainder taken from reference TRBV5-1 and TRBJ1-2, is KAGVTQTPRYLIKTRGQQVTLSCSPISGHRSVSWYQQTPGQGLQFLFEYFSETQRNKGNFPGRFSGRQFSNSRSEMNVSTLELGDSALYLCASSDHAGEGDYGYTFGSGTRLTVV.

CDR3 sequence: CSVPGLGFWDEQFF. DNA for the CDR3: TGCAGCGTGCCGGGACTAGGGTTTTGGGATGAGCAGTTCTTC. The chain links TRBV29-1 to TRBJ2-1, with 8 nucleotides matching TRBD2. Germline CDR1 is SQVTM and CDR2 is ANQGSEA. V was pared by 6 bases and J by 8 bases, with 12 bases of the junction left unmatched. The CDR3 spans 14 residues.

The chain links TRBV18 to TRBJ1-2, with TRBD1 matching 7 bases. The CDR3 totals 15 residues. The V segment lost 5 bases and the J segment 4 bases; nucleotides outside the gene matches: 10. From germline, CDR1 is KGHSH and CDR2 LQKENI. Written as DNA, the CDR3 is TGTGCCAGCTCAGGGGGGACAGCCAATCTCTATGGCTACACCTTC. Translating it yields CASSGGTANLYGYTF. Combining the CDR3 with reference TRBV18 and TRBJ1-2 gives the whole variable domain NAGVMQNPRHLVRRRGQEARLRCSPMKGHSHVYWYRQLPEEGLKFMVYLQKENIIDESGMPKERFSAEFPKEGPSILRIQQVVRGDSAAYFCASSGGTANLYGYTFGSGTRLTVV.

The rearrangement links TRBV11-1 to TRBJ1-6; perhaps TRBD1 as D (6 bases). The germline V gene encodes CDR1 SGHAT and CDR2 FQDESV (reference sequence). This CDR3 is 16 amino acids long. Trimming took 3 bases from V and 7 from J, leaving 16 bases between them. The CDR3 protein is CASSFKNQGSNSPLHF. In DNA form, the CDR3 reads TGTGCCAGCAGCTTTAAGAATCAGGGGTCGAATTCACCCCTCCACTTT. The whole variable domain, filled in from reference TRBV11-1 and TRBJ1-6, reads EAEVAQSPRYKITEKSQAVAFWCDPISGHATLYWYRQILGQGPELLVQFQDESVVDDSQLPKDRFSAERLKGVDSTLKIQPAELGDSAMYLCASSFKNQGSNSPLHFGNGTRLTVT.

The chain combines TRBV6-4 with TRBJ2-1, with D maybe TRBD1 (6 bases). V lost 8 bases to trimming and J lost 6 bases, with 29 bases between them. CDR3 length equals 18 residues. CDR1 MRHNA and CDR2 SNTAGT come from the germline V gene. Here the CDR3 reads CASSATVRPGQNCNEQFF. In DNA form, the CDR3 reads TGTGCCAGCTCAGCTACTGTACGACCGGGACAAAACTGCAATGAGCAGTTCTTC.

This chain links TRBV7-2 with TRBJ1-2; the match to TRBD1 covers 10 bases. This CDR3 is 19 amino acids long. Germline CDR1 SGHTA, CDR2 FQGNSA. The V segment lost 7 bases and the J segment 5 bases; nucleotides outside the gene matches: 22. Here the CDR3 DNA reads TGTGCCAGCATCTCCTTCCCGTTCGCCGATTGGACAGGGGGATATGGCTACACCTTC. Its protein product is CASISFPFADWTGGYGYTF.

This clone has just a few counts. This sequence joins TRBV6-1 and TRBJ1-1; 9 nucleotides match TRBD1. The CDR3 totals 16 residues. Germline CDR1 MNHNS, CDR2 SASEGT. With 4 bases clipped from V and 8 bases from J, the junction kept 14 bases outside the gene matches. In DNA, the CDR3 is TGTGCCAGCAGTGTCTTCATCAGCGGACAGGGGAGGGAAGCTTTCTTT. Encoded protein: CASSVFISGQGREAFF.

DNA of the CDR3: TGCGCCAGCAGTGAGTCGCGACGGGACAGGACCTACGAGCAGTACTTC. It translates to CASSESRRDRTYEQYF. The J gene is TRBJ2-7, the V gene TRBV10-2; 8 bases agree with TRBD1. Germline V gene lookup returns CDR1 WSHSY and CDR2 SAAADI. The CDR3 runs 16 residues. The V segment lost 0 bases and the J segment 2 bases; nucleotides outside the gene matches: 6.